The next 12 T cell receptor beta chains were all read from a single sample in a study of chemoradiotherapy in HPV16-positive cancers. Some clones are missing from TCRdb's copy, which holds only in-frame ones; the method was immunoSEQ multiplex PCR. The sample includes about 2,000 clones, 75% to 90% seen only once; the top ten take about 3%. Sequencing used tumor tissue, obtained from a patient who underwent chemoradiotherapy. Every receptor here comes from a human donor with HPV-associated anogenital cancer.

V and J are TRBV9 and TRBJ2-6; TRBD1 might be the D (6 bases). This CDR3 is 18 amino acids long. Germline loops: CDR1 SGDLS, CDR2 YYNGEE. Between the trimmed V and J ends, which lost 3 bases and 0 bases, there was a span of 16 bases. CDR3 loop: CASSGSPGHNSGANVLTF. In nucleotides, the CDR3 is TGTGCCAGCAGCGGAAGTCCGGGACACAACTCTGGGGCCAACGTCCTGACTTTC. The full variable domain, with the rest looked up from reference TRBV9 and TRBJ2-6, is DSGVTQTPKHLITATGQRVTLRCSPRSGDLSVYWYQQSLDQGLQFLIQYYNGEERAKGNILERFSAQQFPDLHSELNLSSLELGDSALYFCASSGSPGHNSGANVLTFGAGSRLTVL.

This chain uses TRBV7-8 with TRBJ2-1, with 7 bases lining up with TRBD1. Germline CDR1 and CDR2: SGHVS and FQNEAQ. The CDR3 consists of 15 residues. Trimming removed 5 bases from V and 0 bases from J; junction bases left unmatched: 4. In DNA form, the CDR3 reads TGTGCCAGCAGCCTCAGGGGGAGCTCCTACAATGAGCAGTTCTTC. Translation gives CASSLRGSSYNEQFF.

The chain joins TRBV9 to TRBJ2-1; TRBD1 aligns across 9 bases. The CDR3 covers 15 residues. Germline values: CDR1 SGDLS, CDR2 YYNGEE. V lost 3 bases, J lost 6 bases, and 7 bases stayed unmatched. The CDR3 loop is CASSAGTGFFNEQFF. For the CDR3, the DNA is TGTGCCAGCAGCGCAGGGACAGGGTTCTTCAATGAGCAGTTCTTC.

The rearrangement links TRBV7-9 to TRBJ2-7; possibly TRBD2 for D (6 bases). The V end was cut by 3 bases, the J end by 9 bases, with 12 bases between. The CDR3 is 12 residues long. Looked up from germline, CDR1 is SEHNR and CDR2 is FQNEAQ (reference sequence). CDR3: CASSFELGGQYF. The CDR3 region has the DNA TGTGCCAGCAGCTTCGAACTGGGAGGGCAGTACTTC.

This chain connects TRBV27 to TRBJ1-1; 7 nucleotides agree with TRBD1. This CDR3 is 13 amino acids long. The V segment lost 6 bases and the J segment 4 bases; nucleotides outside the gene matches: 5. Germline V gives CDR1 MNHEY, CDR2 SMNVEV (reference sequence). The CDR3 protein is CASSLGGVTEAFF. The CDR3 nucleotides are TGTGCCAGCAGCTTAGGGGGCGTCACTGAAGCTTTCTTT.

This sequence joins TRBV27 and TRBJ2-1; unclear D gene. The CDR3 spans 14 residues. Trimming left V 2 bases short and J 4 bases short, with 9 bases between. The germline V gene encodes CDR1 MNHEY and CDR2 SMNVEV (reference sequence). The CDR3 region is CASSLNADYNEQFF. Here the CDR3 DNA reads TGTGCCAGCAGTTTAAATGCGGATTACAATGAGCAGTTCTTC.

The V and J genes are TRBV6-1 and TRBJ2-7; D unclear. The germline gives CDR1 MNHNS, CDR2 SASEGT. The CDR3 totals 12 residues. Trimming left V 5 bases short and J 5 bases short, with 10 bases between. The CDR3 coding sequence is TGTGCCAGCAGTCGGAAAAGCAACGAGCAGTACTTC. Amino acids: CASSRKSNEQYF.

J is TRBJ2-5 and V is TRBV5-1, with D perhaps matching TRBD2 (6 bases). The V end was cut by 5 bases, the J end by 4 bases, with 12 bases between. This CDR3 is built from 13 residues. Germline V gene data show CDR1 as SGHRS and CDR2 as YFSETQ. The CDR3 sequence is CASSPLAPETQYF. For the CDR3, the DNA is TGCGCCAGCAGTCCGCTAGCGCCAGAGACCCAGTACTTC.

J is TRBJ2-2 and V is TRBV19, with D possibly called TRBD1 or TRBD2 (5 bases each). CDR1 LNHDA and CDR2 SQIVND come from the germline V gene (reference sequence). The V and J ends lost 6 bases and 2 bases respectively, with 10 bases between them. The CDR3 extends over 14 amino acids. CDR3 amino acids: CASRWDLNTGELFF. The CDR3 coding sequence is TGTGCCAGTAGGTGGGACCTCAACACCGGGGAGCTGTTTTTT.

The V gene is TRBV14, the J gene TRBJ2-7; D unresolved. The CDR3 has 11 residues. Deletions cut 2 bases from V and 6 bases from J, with 5 bases between. The V gene's germline CDR1 is SGHDN and CDR2 FVKESK. CDR3 residues: CASSQFGEQYF. DNA for the CDR3: TGTGCCAGCAGCCAATTCGGCGAGCAGTACTTC.

This sequence joins TRBV14 and TRBJ1-1; perhaps TRBD1 as D (6 bases). The V and J ends lost 6 bases and 0 bases respectively, with 20 bases between them. The CDR3 has 17 amino acids. CDR1 is SGHDN and CDR2 is FVKESK in the germline V gene. The CDR3 reads CASRPDSTITMNTEAFF. The CDR3 region has the DNA TGTGCCAGCAGGCCGGACAGCACTATCACTATGAACACTGAAGCTTTCTTT.

J is TRBJ1-5 and V is TRBV7-8, with D possibly matching TRBD1 (6 bases). Trimming stripped 5 bases from V and 2 bases from J, with 13 bases between. The CDR3 loop spans 15 amino acids. Germline V gene lookup returns CDR1 SGHVS and CDR2 FQNEAQ. The CDR3 here is CASSPTGRGNQPQHF. CDR3 coding DNA: TGTGCCAGCAGCCCTACAGGGCGTGGCAATCAGCCCCAGCATTTT. Using reference TRBV7-8 and TRBJ1-5 for the parts outside the CDR3, the full variable domain is GAGVSQSPRYKVAKRGQDVALRCDPISGHVSLFWYQQALGQGPEFLTYFQNEAQLDKSGLPSDRFFAERPEGSVSTLKIQRTQQEDSAVYLCASSPTGRGNQPQHFGDGTRLSIL.